The rows below give T cell receptor beta chains drawn from one sample of a study of blood T cells in healthy people across ages. One entry per CDR3 protein, called by TCRdb with MiXCR from the 5' RACE reads. The profile shows about 1.8 million distinct CDR3 sequences, around 48% of them singletons. Specimen: blood. All receptors derive from a woman in her thirties or forties in good health. The conserved cysteine and the conserved F or W are not part of the CDR3 here.

TRBV20-1	TRBJ2-7	SATPTTYEQY
TRBV11-2	TRBJ2-5	ASSDGAYEETQY
TRBV6-5	TRBJ1-2	ASSYNPDYGYT
TRBV18	TRBJ2-7	ASSPGQGGTYEQY
TRBV10-3	TRBJ2-1	AISGDRDDGEQF
TRBV6-6	TRBJ2-3	ASSSNRGVLTDTQY
TRBV4-3	TRBJ2-7	ASSQGDGAPYEQY
TRBV5-6	.	ASSPAGTLETQY
TRBV27	TRBJ1-6	ASSSPPGQGRNSPLH
TRBV27	TRBJ2-5	ASSPERGWETQY
TRBV24-1	TRBJ2-3	ATSVDRGANGDTQY
TRBV29-1	TRBJ2-3	SVYGLAGVVDTQY
TRBV20-1	.	SAREFISHNEQY
TRBV5-1	TRBJ2-7	ASSPRAWEVGAYEQY
TRBV20-1	TRBJ2-5	SARVRQRDHQY
TRBV7-2	TRBJ2-3	ASSLGTGYADTQY
TRBV19	TRBJ2-1	ATDRGRYNEQF
TRBV20-1	.	SASWPSGGVETQY
TRBV19	TRBJ2-4	ASRLRQGTYGQY
TRBV27	TRBJ1-1	ASSKQGISTEAF
TRBV5-1	TRBJ1-2	ASSNGQGDYGYT
TRBV29-1	TRBJ2-1	SVEGAGTEYNEQF
TRBV7-3	TRBJ2-3	ASSHVGVFSGGTDTQY
TRBV6-2/TRBV6-3	TRBJ1-1	ASMLNRDRVNTEAF
TRBV25-1	TRBJ1-6	ANTRGMNNSPLH
TRBV7-9	TRBJ2-7	ASSPPYMLRLSEQY
TRBV28	TRBJ2-5	ASSLSGQGWAWY
TRBV29-1	TRBJ2-1	SVPTREAENEQF
TRBV12-3/TRBV12-4	TRBJ2-3	ASSSRNAHGVGGTDTQY
TRBV24-1	TRBJ2-5	ATSDQPGSRGDETQY
TRBV5-1	TRBJ2-7	ASRDGTYEQY
TRBV19	TRBJ2-1	ASSIIGGTLSGEQF
TRBV7-2	TRBJ2-7	ASSPRVREQY
TRBV2	TRBJ2-1	ASSADRGDEQF
TRBV4-2	TRBJ1-2	ASSPHYETGYGYT
TRBV10-3	TRBJ2-1	AISGGRRNEQF
TRBV27	TRBJ2-3	ASSGYRTDTQY
TRBV28	TRBJ1-4	ASSLTQGAYEKLF
TRBV29-1	TRBJ2-1	SVEGGLTRSGEQF
TRBV5-1	TRBJ1-2	ASGQTESYGYT
TRBV7-2	TRBJ1-6	ASSSLDRVGNSPLH
TRBV7-6	TRBJ2-7	ASSPRDRLPSIYEQY
TRBV4-3	TRBJ2-5	ASSQERIGSETQY
TRBV11-2	TRBJ2-1	ASSQIAGVVGNEQF
TRBV4-1	TRBJ2-3	ASSQDPDRSTDTQY
TRBV6-4	TRBJ2-3	ASSDDAGPTDTQY
TRBV24-1	TRBJ2-1	ATSAALDGDNEQF
TRBV7-8	TRBJ2-7	ASSLESRAGTSRNEQY
TRBV7-8	TRBJ1-2	ATFSGRTNNYGYT
TRBV24-1	TRBJ2-2	ATSELGTSGGRSFTGELF
TRBV5-1	TRBJ2-5	ASSLEGRLAGDEQY
TRBV5-1	TRBJ1-2	ASSFSQNNYGYT
TRBV7-2	TRBJ2-3	ASSLGTGLRTDTQY
TRBV28	TRBJ1-2	ASSFTPGAVDYGYT
TRBV21-1	TRBJ2-3	AGSDSSSADTQY
TRBV6-1	TRBJ2-4	ASSESPSVAKNIQY
TRBV4-1	TRBJ2-1	ASSNRAEAEQF